This TCR beta chain was found in a study of T-cell memory formation after mild COVID-19. Study background: TCR clusters showed largely donor specificity. Study outcomes and limitations: SARS-CoV-2 specificity was not confirmed for second-wave clones peaking on day 37. Clones which contracted sat mainly in CM and EM if CD4+, and in EMRA if CD8+. Day 15 to 85 contracting clones showed balanced CD4/CD8; later expanders leaned CD4+.

MiXCR was run by TCRdb on the 5' RACE reads, yielding one entry per CDR3 protein. Of 430,000 or so distinct CDR3 sequences in the sample, approximately 25% were seen once. A note on this clonotype: Its matching antigen is unknown.

CDR1 is LNHDA and CDR2 is SQIVND in the germline V gene (reference sequence). CDR3 length equals 9 residues. The V end lost 10 bases, the J end lost 8 bases, and 5 bases lay between the germline ends. The TCR sequence derives from an adult woman who had mild COVID-19 (a few samples of this study predate the infection). Cell type and time point are not known. Sequenced material: PBMCs or a T cell subset sorted from them (not recorded which). J is TRBJ1-4 and V is TRBV19; unclear D gene. CDR3 region: CATSEKLFF. The CDR3 DNA reads TGTGCCACTTCGGAAAAACTGTTTTTT.